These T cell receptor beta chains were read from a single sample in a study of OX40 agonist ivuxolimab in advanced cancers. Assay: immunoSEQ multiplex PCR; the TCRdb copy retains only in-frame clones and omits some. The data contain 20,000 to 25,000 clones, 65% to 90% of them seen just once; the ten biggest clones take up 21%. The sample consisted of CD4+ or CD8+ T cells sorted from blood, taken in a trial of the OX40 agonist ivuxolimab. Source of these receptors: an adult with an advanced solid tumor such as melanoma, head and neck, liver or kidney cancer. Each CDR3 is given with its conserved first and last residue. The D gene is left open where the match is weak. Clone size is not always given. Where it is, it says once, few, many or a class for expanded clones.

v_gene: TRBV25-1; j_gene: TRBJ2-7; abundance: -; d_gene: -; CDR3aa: CASSDYMRYEQYF; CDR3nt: TGTGCCAGCAGTGATTACATGAGATACGAGCAGTACTTC
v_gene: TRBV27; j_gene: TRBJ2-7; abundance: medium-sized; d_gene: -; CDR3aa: CASSVTGGPVEQYF; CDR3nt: TGTGCCAGCAGCGTAACCGGGGGGCCGGTGGAGCAGTACTTC
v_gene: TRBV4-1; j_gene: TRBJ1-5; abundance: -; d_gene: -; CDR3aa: CASSQHDRRDQPQHF; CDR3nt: TGCGCCAGCAGCCAACACGACAGGAGAGATCAGCCCCAGCATTTT
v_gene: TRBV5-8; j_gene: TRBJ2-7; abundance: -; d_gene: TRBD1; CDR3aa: CASSAGTGRTYEQYF; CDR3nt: TGTGCCAGCAGCGCAGGGACAGGTCGCACCTACGAGCAGTACTTC
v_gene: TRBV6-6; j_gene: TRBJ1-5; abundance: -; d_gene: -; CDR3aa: CASSYSVLRSNQPQHF; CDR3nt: TGTGCCAGCAGTTACTCGGTTCTGAGAAGCAATCAGCCCCAGCATTTT
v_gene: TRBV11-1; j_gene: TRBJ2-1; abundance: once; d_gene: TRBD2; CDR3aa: CASSSVPSGAYNEQFF; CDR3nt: TGTGCCAGCAGCTCCGTGCCTAGCGGGGCCTACAATGAGCAGTTCTTC
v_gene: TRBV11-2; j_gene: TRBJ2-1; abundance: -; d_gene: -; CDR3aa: CASSSHFRSSYNEQFF; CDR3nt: TGTGCCAGCAGCTCCCATTTTCGAAGCTCCTACAATGAGCAGTTCTTC
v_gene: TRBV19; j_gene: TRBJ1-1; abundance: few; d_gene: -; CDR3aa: CASLTNTEAFF; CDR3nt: TGTGCCAGCTTGACGAACACTGAAGCTTTCTTT
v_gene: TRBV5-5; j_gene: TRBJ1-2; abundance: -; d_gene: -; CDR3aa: CASSLGGNYGYTF; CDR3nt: TGTGCCAGCAGCTTGGGGGGGAACTATGGCTACACCTTC
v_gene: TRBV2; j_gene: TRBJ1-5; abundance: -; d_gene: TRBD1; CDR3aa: CASSEDPMNRGYSNQPQHF; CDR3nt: TGTGCCAGCAGTGAAGACCCCATGAACAGGGGATATAGCAATCAGCCCCAGCATTTT
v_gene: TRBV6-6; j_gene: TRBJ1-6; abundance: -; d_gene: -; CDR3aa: CASRLTIGSPLHF; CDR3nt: TGTGCCAGCAGACTCACCATTGGGTCACCCCTCCACTTT
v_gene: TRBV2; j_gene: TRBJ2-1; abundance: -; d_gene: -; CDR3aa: CASSESGASYNEQFF; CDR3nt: TGTGCCAGCAGTGAGAGTGGGGCCTCCTACAATGAGCAGTTCTTC
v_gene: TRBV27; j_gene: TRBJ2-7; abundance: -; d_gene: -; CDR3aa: CASSFGTPSYEQYF; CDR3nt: TGTGCCAGCAGTTTCGGGACACCCTCCTACGAGCAGTACTTC
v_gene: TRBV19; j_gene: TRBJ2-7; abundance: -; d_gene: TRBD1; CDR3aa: CASSNDRGTYEQYF; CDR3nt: TGTGCCAGTAGTAACGACAGGGGGACCTACGAGCAGTACTTC
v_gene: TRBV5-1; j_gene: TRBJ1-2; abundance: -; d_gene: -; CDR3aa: CASSFREGSANYGYTF; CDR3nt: TGCGCCAGCAGCTTTCGAGAGGGTTCCGCTAACTATGGCTACACCTTC
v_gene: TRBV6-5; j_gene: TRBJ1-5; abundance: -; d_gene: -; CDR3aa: CASSLYRGLHQPQHF; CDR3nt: TGTGCCAGCAGCCTTTACCGGGGGCTCCATCAGCCCCAGCATTTT
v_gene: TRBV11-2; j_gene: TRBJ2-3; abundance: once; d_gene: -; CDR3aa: CASSSEWGSVDTQYF; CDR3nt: TGTGCCAGCAGTTCCGAGTGGGGGTCGGTAGATACGCAGTATTTT
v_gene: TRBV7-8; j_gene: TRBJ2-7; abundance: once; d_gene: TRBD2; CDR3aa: CASSFTSGGRSYEQYF; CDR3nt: TGTGCCAGCAGCTTTACTAGCGGGGGCCGATCCTACGAGCAGTACTTC
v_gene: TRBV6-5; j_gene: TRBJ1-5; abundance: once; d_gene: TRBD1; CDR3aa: CASSKGTGNQPQHF; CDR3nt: TGTGCCAGCAGTAAAGGGACAGGCAATCAGCCCCAGCATTTT
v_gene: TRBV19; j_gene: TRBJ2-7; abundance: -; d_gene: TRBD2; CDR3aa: CASRGGTNFYEQYF; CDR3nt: TGTGCCAGCCGGGGGGGGACTAACTTCTACGAGCAGTACTTC
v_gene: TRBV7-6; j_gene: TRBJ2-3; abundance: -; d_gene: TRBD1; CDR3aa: CASSWDRGLPNTDTQYF; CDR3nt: TGTGCCAGCAGCTGGGACAGGGGGCTCCCCAACACAGATACGCAGTATTTT